This T cell receptor (beta chain) appears in the sequencing data of a study of T-cell memory formation after mild COVID-19. Study-level results: Clones which contracted sat mainly in CM and EM if CD4+, and in EMRA if CD8+. A subset of responding clones appeared in pre-infection memory, suggesting cross-reactive memory joined. A second wave of clones peaked on day 37, and their SARS-CoV-2 specificity went unconfirmed.

TCRdb processed the 5' RACE reads anew with MiXCR; each CDR3 protein has one entry. This table holds some 130,000 distinct CDR3 sequences, approximately 15% found once. Turning to this clonotype: Its cognate antigen is unknown.

The J segment lost 7 bases and the V segment lost 4 bases, leaving 11 bases of the junction unmatched. The CDR3 spans 15 residues. Germline CDR1 is SGHRS and CDR2 is YFSETQ. Sequencing was done on a sample of PBMCs or a T cell subset sorted from them (not recorded which). This clonotype was obtained from an adult woman who had mild COVID-19 (a few samples of this study predate the infection). Cell type and time point are not known. The V and J genes are TRBV5-1 and TRBJ2-1; 7 nucleotides match TRBD1. The CDR3 loop is CASSMETGSWNEQFF. CDR3 nucleotide sequence: TGCGCCAGCAGCATGGAGACAGGGAGTTGGAATGAGCAGTTCTTC.